This TCR beta chain was sequenced during a study of cytomegalovirus exposure and HLA in healthy donors listed by TCRdb under 2017. Describing the broader study: According to an earlier analysis of a few hundred of the donors, roughly 180 million T cells yielded over 90 million unique TCR beta sequences and 276 Gb of sequence data. Roughly 320 gigabases of sequencing data and around 85 million unique TCR sequences made up an early release that covered 500 to 700 HLA-typed donors. Among the approximately 400 genotyped donors, approximately 77% belonged to the genetic ancestry cluster associated with self-reported Caucasian donors. The study aimed to test whether cataloging public T cell receptors could reveal signatures of past pathogen exposure. Using immunosequencing, the study profiled T cell repertoires from 500 to 800 subjects and related those repertoires to cytomegalovirus serostatus. Along with the approximately 650-subject first cohort, a separate validation cohort of 120 different subjects was used. High-throughput TCR immunosequencing, statistical association of individual TCRs with disease status, and machine learning were combined to predict cytomegalovirus infection status. A later analysis re-examined previously published TCR beta repertoires from 600 to 700 donors and added high-resolution HLA genotyping to investigate patterns of TCR occurrence. The later analysis used no new phenotypic data to find candidate immune exposures, relying instead on TCR beta sequences and their occurrence across donors. An earlier analysis of more than 450 of the donors used high-throughput TCR beta sequencing to judge whether each TCR beta V gene segment behaved as functional or pseudogenic. Alongside the repertoire data, information on donor age, sex, ethnicity and CMV serostatus was compiled. A later genetic analysis used genome-wide SNP genotypes for about 60% of the roughly 700 donors, treating that subset as a discovery cohort. All discovery cohort repertoires had been generated using a single sequencing platform. Both class I and class II loci were covered by HLA typing, at four-digit resolution. The number of typed donors differed by locus: about 629-630 for A, B, C, DRB1 and DQB1; some 540 for DQA1; over 600 for DPA1; and some 450 for DPB1. A handful of DR-DQ haplotypes were handled as single units for association and clustering because linkage in the cohort was strong. On average, roughly 250,000 unique TCR beta nucleotide sequences were sequenced per donor among 398 genotyped donors of the cohort, with roughly 18% of those sequences being non-productive. What the research found in general, with its limitations: Roughly uniform sequencing depth across donors was assumed in presence/absence analyses, although this assumption may not hold. A few of the identified cytomegalovirus-associated TCR beta chains were confirmed in vitro to be specific for cytomegalovirus antigens. The earlier analysis of some 560 of the donors excluded seventeen rarely observed V segments, including chromosome 9 orphons, because counts were too low. A later analysis reported that several top co-occurrence clusters appeared linked to parvovirus B19, influenza, CMV and Epstein-Barr virus. Correlated functional status among segregating V segments might be attributable to linkage disequilibrium, but an unknown experimental factor could not be ruled out. In a later genetic analysis, a missense DCLRE1C variant was associated with V-gene and J-gene trimming of TCR beta chains, and the association was replicated in an independent cohort. While some public TCRs were present in many individuals, most TCR sequences turned up only very rarely across donors. In a later analysis, the rate of TCR association differed among HLA loci, with DRB1 alleles having the most associated TCRs and HLA-C alleles having the fewest. Because some donors lacked HLA typing at each locus, the association tests relied only on the typed subset. Assigning TCR associations to individual alleles was difficult when HLA alleles, especially DR and DQ, strongly co-occurred. The classifier was reported to diagnose cytomegalovirus status with high specificity and sensitivity in both the original and validation cohorts. In a later genetic analysis, fewer N-insertions in productive TCRs were reported among donors in an Asian-associated ancestry cluster than the roughly 640-donor mean. A further reported finding was that TCR beta sequences accurately predicted the HLA-A and HLA-B alleles for most subjects in the first cohort. Immune exposure information for the cohort was limited to CMV serostatus. In a later analysis, most CMV-associated TCR beta chains were found to appear HLA-restricted, with HLA associations seemingly driven largely by CMV exposure. At a false discovery rate of 0.05, a later analysis linked 16,000 or so TCR beta sequences to specific HLA alleles. The authors suggested that the approach could potentially be generalized to other disease states and immunological phenotypes. In an earlier analysis of over 550 of the donors, most TCR beta V segments were observed in productive rearrangements about 90% or about 30% of the time, broadly matching IMGT annotations. A later analysis found that HLA-associated TCR beta chains were more clonally expanded and had lower generation probabilities than equally common non-associated chains. The study gave a list of around 170 TCR beta chains associated with cytomegalovirus. Some IMGT-functional V segments, including TRBV6-2 and TRBV6-3, could not be distinguished by the 87-base-pair reads and were therefore excluded. The cohort was sequenced for TCR beta chains only, and without alpha or paired-chain data the features that could be detected were limited. The sequencing pipeline was judged likely to have produced a cluster of highly shared sequence variants as a technical artifact.

Of note for this clone: This clone's antigen is unknown. Per-base quality was not reported, and no clone a single base away is much larger than it.

The germline V gene (reference sequence) provides CDR1 MNHEY and CDR2 SMNVEV. V loses 5 bases of germline sequence and J loses 4 bases, and the interval between the two ends is 15 bases. The CDR3 contains 15 residues, cysteine and phenylalanine counted. The kept DNA is CDR3 alone, 45 bases in frame from the first base. Libraries were constructed by the immunoSEQ multiplex PCR assay. For the multiplex PCR, a mixture combining 60 forward primers for TCR Vbeta segments and 13 reverse primers for TCR Jbeta segments was used. The CDR3 region of rearranged TCR beta genes was amplified from genomic DNA by a multiplex PCR assay. Amplified TCR beta libraries were sequenced as 87-base-pair reads on the Illumina HiSeq System. In the paper's pipeline: A later analysis counted about 80 million unique TCR beta chains across the 550 to 700 repertoires, and around 12 million of these chains were shared by at least two donors. A nearest-neighbor algorithm error-corrected the raw reads and collapsed the reads into unique sequences, merging closely related sequences to remove PCR and sequencing errors. CDR3 sequences were aligned to IMGT reference sequences to assign V, D and J gene segments. Each retained sequence needed at least a six-nucleotide match to both a V gene segment and a J gene segment. Rearrangements were classified as productive when the CDR3 lacked stop codons and remained in frame with V and J, and all other rearrangements were classified as non-productive. CDR3 was defined by IMGT convention, running from the second conserved V-encoded cysteine to the conserved J-encoded phenylalanine. The earlier analysis of about 590 of the donors excluded sequences that lacked an unambiguous match to a single V gene segment. An earlier analysis of some 610 of the donors called V segments functional above 56.7% productive rearrangements and segregating when the between-donor standard deviation exceeded 5%. A statistical classification framework was developed to diagnose cytomegalovirus status using the catalog of TCR beta chain sequences. V and J gene assignment, in a later analysis, came from comparing TCR nucleotide sequences with IMGT/GENE-DB human TR gene sequences. A later analysis assigned CDR3 sequences and most-parsimonious VDJ recombination scenarios with the TCRdist pipeline. In a later analysis, each TCR beta chain was defined by its CDR3 amino acid sequence together with its V-gene family, and reads lacking a unique V-gene family were excluded. As a way to deal with suspected cross-contamination and a sequencing artifact, a later analysis dropped under 600 nucleotide sequences that were highly shared and had low generation probability. For each public chain, a later analysis derived a clonal expansion index from normalized ranks of inferred template counts within each repertoire. In a later analysis, generation probabilities were computed using a VDJ recombination model fitted to out-of-frame rearrangements, and the results were checked against IGoR. A later analysis scored TCR-TCR, TCR-HLA and TCR-CMV co-occurrence with hypergeometric tests, applying a repertoire-size bias correction to TCR pairs. In a later analysis, false discovery rates were estimated by permuting HLA or CMV assignments 20 times. In a later analysis, co-occurring TCRs were grouped with DBSCAN, and TCRdist sequence similarity was added when clustering was performed within HLA-allele-positive subsets. Co-occurrence clustering excluded repertoires with fewer than 30,000 or more than 120,000 public chains, plus five with anomalous nucleotide sharing. Drawn from immuneACCESS, this table holds only the in-frame rearrangements with V and J called that TCRdb kept. Clones are partly lost; checked studies trace under half to an unresolved V gene and leave the rest unexplained. V, J and clone size were drawn from that table, and D and trimming were deduced from the DNA. The sample includes over 65,000 clones, with around two thirds observed a single time. The biggest ten clones account for 6.5% to 7.5% of the sample.

In total, over 600 healthy bone marrow donors made up the cohort. At the time of sampling, all cohort members were nominally healthy, though unrecorded immune exposures were likely present. The donor tested CMV seropositive, placing the donor among the roughly 300 seropositive members of the cohort. A peripheral blood sample was collected from each donor, and TCR beta sequencing was performed on peripheral blood mononuclear cells. The Qiagen DNeasy Blood Extraction Kit was used to extract genomic DNA from the blood cell samples. The receptor's source is a woman aged 45-65 years in good health and CMV-seropositive. This chain joins TRBV27 to TRBJ2-4; possibly the D gene is TRBD1, per 5 matching bases. Sequenced: PBMCs. The CDR3 reads as follows: CASSPYDRSKNIQYF. Here is the DNA: TGTGCCAGCAGTCCATACGACAGATCTAAAAACATTCAGTACTTC.